Below are 25 T cell receptor beta chains sequenced from a single sample in a study of T cell responses to AZD1222 COVID-19 vaccine. Data came from immunoSEQ multiplex PCR; TCRdb stores just in-frame clones and leaves some out. Altogether about 130,000 clones are present, 93% being singletons, with the ten largest covering over 4%. Source: peripheral blood, taken on day 0 of AZD1222 vaccination. These receptors came from an adult in good health.

This clone was observed once. The chain uses TRBV14 and TRBJ2-3, with 10 bases aligning to TRBD2. This CDR3 contains 16 residues. Unmatched junction bases numbered 13, after V lost 7 bases and J lost 6 bases. Germline V lookup: CDR1 SGHDN, CDR2 FVKESK. The CDR3 nucleotides read TGTGCCAGCACCCGAAGGGCTAGCGGGAGTCCCGATACGCAGTATTTT. Protein product: CASTRRASGSPDTQYF.

V gene TRBV29-1 combines with J gene TRBJ2-1; the match to TRBD1 covers 9 bases. CDR1 and CDR2 from the germline V gene are SQVTM and ANQGSEA. This CDR3 contains 14 residues. Trimming took 7 bases from V and 0 from J; bases not matched to a gene: 4. CDR3 nucleotide sequence: TGCAGCGGGAACAGGGGGCTCTCCTACAATGAGCAGTTCTTC. Translating it yields CSGNRGLSYNEQFF.

The chain combines TRBV27 with TRBJ2-4; 9 bases line up with TRBD1. V trimming: 8 bases; J trimming: 5 bases; junction bases outside the gene matches: 7. CDR3 size: 14 residues. The germline V gene has CDR1 MNHEY and CDR2 SMNVEV (reference sequence). The DNA for the CDR3 is TGTGCCAGCCATCCTACAGGGGGCGAAAACATTCAGTACTTC. It yields the protein CASHPTGGENIQYF.

This chain uses TRBV18 with TRBJ2-1; possibly TRBD2 for D (6 bases). The CDR3 runs 13 residues. Looked up from germline, CDR1 is KGHSH and CDR2 is LQKENI. Deletions cut 3 bases from V and 10 bases from J, with 13 bases between. The DNA for the CDR3 is TGTGCCAGCTCACCCGACGAGGGAGGAGAGCAGTTCTTC. Translation: CASSPDEGGEQFF.

The rearrangement uses TRBV11-2 and TRBJ1-3, with D maybe TRBD1 (6 bases). V lost 2 bases, J lost 2 bases, and 7 bases lay in between. In germline, CDR1 is SGHAT, CDR2 FQNNGV. The CDR3 has 14 residues. CDR3 sequence: CASSLQGPGNTIYF. The CDR3 nucleotides are TGTGCCAGCAGCTTACAGGGGCCTGGAAACACCATATATTTT.

The chain couples TRBV2 to TRBJ2-7; perhaps TRBD2 as D (5 bases). The CDR3 extends over 13 amino acids. Trimming took off 4 bases at V and 5 bases at J, with 12 bases between the two ends. Germline lookup yields CDR1 SNHLY and CDR2 FYNNEI. CDR3 sequence: CASSVGEDNEQYF. In DNA form, the CDR3 reads TGTGCCAGCAGTGTCGGGGAAGATAACGAGCAGTACTTC.

The chain carries TRBV11-2 and TRBJ2-1; TRBD2 matches at 10 bases. With V trimmed by 0 bases and J by 1 base, 6 bases remained unmatched. Germline CDR1 SGHAT, CDR2 FQNNGV. The CDR3 sequence is 18 residues long. CDR3 coding DNA: TGTGCCAGCAGCTTAGAGGGCGGACTAGCGGTATCCTACAATGAGCAGTTCTTC. This codes for CASSLEGGLAVSYNEQFF.

This chain uses TRBV7-9 with TRBJ1-4; TRBD1 aligns across 10 bases. Trimming at V came to 5 bases and at J to 5 bases, leaving 5 bases not matched to a gene. The CDR3 contains 15 residues. Germline V gives CDR1 SEHNR, CDR2 FQNEAQ (reference sequence). CDR3 region: CASSIPGQGNEKLFF. As DNA, the CDR3 is TGTGCCAGCAGCATACCGGGACAGGGGAATGAAAAACTGTTTTTT.

The chain carries TRBV4-2 and TRBJ2-7; weak D call: TRBD2 (5 bases). The V gene lost 1 base and the J gene lost 4 bases, with 14 bases spanning the gap. The CDR3 consists of 15 residues. Germline CDR1 is LGHNA and CDR2 is YNFKEQ. This CDR3 reads CASSQVEEALYEQYF. The DNA of the CDR3 is TGTGCCAGCAGCCAAGTAGAGGAGGCCCTTTACGAGCAGTACTTC.

The rearrangement joins TRBV29-1 to TRBJ1-1; weak D call: TRBD1 (5 bases). The germline gives CDR1 SQVTM, CDR2 ANQGSEA. Deletions cut 1 base from V and 0 bases from J, with 6 bases between. This CDR3 has 13 residues. CDR3 sequence (DNA): TGCAGCGTTGAAGCAGGGATGAACACTGAAGCTTTCTTT. Protein sequence: CSVEAGMNTEAFF.

The chain uses TRBV5-4 and TRBJ2-7, with a weak D call TRBD2 (7 bases). This CDR3 has 15 amino acids. V lost 6 bases and J lost 0, with 16 bases in between. Germline V lookup: CDR1 SGHNT, CDR2 YYREEE (reference sequence). In DNA, the CDR3 is TGTGCCAGCAAGGAGGGAGGGGGAAGCTCCTACGAGCAGTACTTC. Translated: CASKEGGGSSYEQYF.

The V and J genes are TRBV9 and TRBJ2-2; a possible D gene is TRBD1 (6 bases). CDR1 is SGDLS, CDR2 YYNGEE, per germline. The CDR3 has 15 residues. V gave up 3 bases and J gave up 3 bases, with 12 bases separating them. CDR3 amino acids: CASSAGVLDTGELFF. For the CDR3, the DNA is TGTGCCAGCAGCGCAGGGGTTTTGGACACCGGGGAGCTGTTTTTT. The whole variable domain, remainder taken from reference TRBV9 and TRBJ2-2, is DSGVTQTPKHLITATGQRVTLRCSPRSGDLSVYWYQQSLDQGLQFLIQYYNGEERAKGNILERFSAQQFPDLHSELNLSSLELGDSALYFCASSAGVLDTGELFFGEGSRLTVL.

This clone was seen only once. This rearrangement joins TRBV7-3 to TRBJ2-7; 9 nucleotides align to TRBD1. V gave up 5 bases and J gave up 4 bases; unmatched junction bases: 9. CDR3 length: 15 residues. Germline CDR1 SGHTA, CDR2 FQGTGA. CDR3 nucleotides: TGTGCCAGCAGCCCGACAGGGGGTTTCGTGTACGAGCAGTACTTC. Translated, it gives CASSPTGGFVYEQYF. The whole variable domain, remainder taken from reference TRBV7-3 and TRBJ2-7, is GAGVSQTPSNKVTEKGKYVELRCDPISGHTALYWYRQSLGQGPEFLIYFQGTGAADDSGLPNDRFFAVRPEGSVSTLKIQRTERGDSAVYLCASSPTGGFVYEQYFGPGTRLTVT.

The chain combines TRBV5-4 with TRBJ2-7; 12 nucleotides align to TRBD1. This CDR3 has 15 amino acids. Germline V gene lookup returns CDR1 SGHNT and CDR2 YYREEE (reference sequence). After removal of 4 bases from V and 5 bases from J, the junction contained 7 bases not matched to a gene. DNA for the CDR3: TGTGCCAGCAGCCCTTGGGACAGGGGGCGTCACGAGCAGTACTTC. It yields the protein CASSPWDRGRHEQYF. The full variable domain, its missing parts supplied by reference TRBV5-4 and TRBJ2-7, is ETGVTQSPTHLIKTRGQQVTLRCSSQSGHNTVSWYQQALGQGPQFIFQYYREEENGRGNFPPRFSGLQFPNYSSELNVNALELDDSALYLCASSPWDRGRHEQYFGPGTRLTVT.

The chain couples TRBV11-2 to TRBJ2-7, with TRBD1 as a possible D gene (5 bases). V lost 1 base, J lost 3 bases, and 13 bases lay in between. Germline values: CDR1 SGHAT, CDR2 FQNNGV. The CDR3 has 15 amino acids. The CDR3 sequence: CASSLGDSNFYEQYF. The CDR3 DNA follows: TGTGCCAGCAGCTTAGGAGACAGCAATTTCTACGAGCAGTACTTC.

This clone came up once. This chain links TRBV6-5 with TRBJ1-3; maybe TRBD1 (5 bases). CDR1 and CDR2 (germline): MNHEY, SVGAGI. The germline V and J ends were trimmed by 6 bases and 4 bases, with 7 bases remaining between them. The CDR3 loop spans 12 amino acids. The CDR3 loop reads CASRPGGNTIYF. In DNA, the CDR3 is TGTGCCAGCAGGCCAGGGGGAAACACCATATATTTT.

The chain links TRBV5-6 to TRBJ2-1, with TRBD1 identical over 12 bases. This CDR3 region has 15 residues. V lost 1 base, J lost 9 bases, and 5 bases stayed unmatched. Per germline, CDR1 SGHDT and CDR2 YYEEEE. The CDR3 protein is CASSLMGQGASEQFF. The CDR3 DNA reads as TGTGCCAGCAGCTTGATGGGACAGGGGGCGAGTGAGCAGTTCTTC.

V gene TRBV3-1 (or the pseudogene TRBV3-2) combines with J gene TRBJ1-1; weak D call: TRBD1 (5 bases). V was shortened by 5 bases and J by 1 base, with 14 bases between the two germline ends. The CDR3 sequence is 15 residues long. CDR1 LGHDT and CDR2 YNNKEL come from the germline V gene (reference sequence). CDR3 amino acids: CASSLSSGENTEAFF. DNA for the CDR3: TGTGCCAGCAGCTTATCCTCGGGGGAGAACACTGAAGCTTTCTTT.

The chain links TRBV9 to TRBJ2-1; D may be TRBD2 (6 bases). V lost 7 bases, J lost 2 bases, and 10 bases lay in between. CDR3 size: 13 residues. The germline V gene has CDR1 SGDLS and CDR2 YYNGEE. Here the CDR3 DNA reads TGTGCCAGCGGCGGGGTCACCTACAATGAGCAGTTCTTC. The encoded protein is CASGGVTYNEQFF.

The rearrangement links TRBV12-3 or TRBV12-4 to TRBJ1-5, with D possibly being TRBD1 (5 bases). Between the trimmed V and J ends, which lost 5 bases and 9 bases, there was a span of 14 bases. CDR3 size: 13 residues. The CDR3 region is CASSRGSGRPQHF. The CDR3 DNA sequence: TGTGCCAGCAGTCGGGGGTCGGGTCGGCCCCAGCATTTT.

The gene calls are TRBV10-3 and TRBJ1-3, with 7 nucleotides matching TRBD1. CDR1 ENHRY and CDR2 SYGVKD come from the germline V gene. The junction had 6 bases not matched to a gene; V was cut back by 3 bases and J by 4 bases. The CDR3 totals 15 residues. CDR3 sequence reads: CAISDKGAAGNTIYF. Written as DNA, the CDR3 is TGTGCCATCAGTGATAAGGGGGCGGCGGGAAACACCATATATTTT.

CDR3 sequence (DNA): TGTGCCAGCAGTTTATCGGGCAGGGAACTTTTAGGGAGCTACACCTTC. Translated, it gives CASSLSGRELLGSYTF. The chain couples TRBV27 to TRBJ1-2, with D perhaps TRBD1 (5 bases). The CDR3 runs to 16 residues. Trimming pared 0 bases from V and 9 bases from J, leaving 20 bases between. CDR1 is MNHEY, CDR2 SMNVEV, per germline (reference sequence).

The rearrangement joins TRBV5-1 to TRBJ1-1; D may be TRBD1 (6 bases). The CDR3 has 15 residues. CDR1 is SGHRS and CDR2 is YFSETQ in the germline V gene. V shed 2 bases and J shed 3 bases, with 14 bases lying between them. CDR3 amino acids: CASSFLGAEDTEAFF. The CDR3 nucleotides are TGCGCCAGCAGCTTTCTGGGGGCGGAGGACACTGAAGCTTTCTTT.

The chain couples TRBV11-2 to TRBJ2-7, with TRBD2 matching 10 bases. Germline values: CDR1 SGHAT, CDR2 FQNNGV. This CDR3 has 17 residues. Trimming took 5 bases from V and 0 from J; bases not matched to a gene: 10. The CDR3 loop reads CASSLTSGQGGSYEQYF. The CDR3 DNA reads as TGTGCCAGCAGCCTGACTAGCGGGCAGGGGGGCTCCTACGAGCAGTACTTC.

The rearrangement links TRBV7-8 to TRBJ1-5; a weak D match, TRBD1 (6 bases). The germline V gene encodes CDR1 SGHVS and CDR2 FQNEAQ. V shed 4 bases and J shed 2 bases, with 24 bases lying between them. The CDR3 covers 19 residues. CDR3 in amino acids: CASSSSMGTHLRGNQPQHF. Written as DNA, the CDR3 is TGTGCCAGCAGCTCCTCAATGGGGACACACTTACGTGGCAATCAGCCCCAGCATTTT.